This T cell receptor (beta chain) was identified in a study of cytomegalovirus exposure and HLA in healthy donors. Study-wide results and limits: A later analysis, which compared TCR beta chains of equal frequency, found the HLA-associated ones more clonally expanded.

With regard to this clone: Its specificity is not known.

PCR used 60 Vbeta primers and 13 Jbeta primers. The method was immunoSEQ multiplex PCR; TCRdb's version includes in-frame clones alone and lacks a portion of them. The table shows approximately 140,000 clones, with approximately 84% occurring only once. This CDR3 contains 16 residues. Looked up from germline, CDR1 is SEHNR and CDR2 is FQNEAQ (reference sequence). Trimming took 2 bases from V and 4 from J, leaving 17 bases between them. This chain uses TRBV7-9 with TRBJ1-1; TRBD1 is a possible D gene (5 bases). The sample taken for sequencing was PBMCs. The origin of this receptor is a woman aged 40 to 55 in good health and CMV-seronegative. The CDR3 here is CASSLSSGTMPTEAFF. CDR3 nucleotides: TGTGCCAGCAGCTTATCATCGGGGACTATGCCCACTGAAGCTTTCTTT.